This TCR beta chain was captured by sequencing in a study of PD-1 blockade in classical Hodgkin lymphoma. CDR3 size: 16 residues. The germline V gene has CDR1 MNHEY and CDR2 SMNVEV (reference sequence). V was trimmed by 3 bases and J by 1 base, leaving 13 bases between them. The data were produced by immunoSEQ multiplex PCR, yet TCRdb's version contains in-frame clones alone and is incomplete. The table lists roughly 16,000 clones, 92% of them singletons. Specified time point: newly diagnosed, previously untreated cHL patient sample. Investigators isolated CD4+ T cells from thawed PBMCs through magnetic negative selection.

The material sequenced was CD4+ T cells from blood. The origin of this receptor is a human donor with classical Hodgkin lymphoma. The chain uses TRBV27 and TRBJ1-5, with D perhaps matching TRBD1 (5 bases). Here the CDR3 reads CASSFYGGQSNQPQHF. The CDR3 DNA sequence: TGTGCCAGCAGTTTCTATGGGGGTCAAAGCAATCAGCCCCAGCATTTT.